This TCR beta chain was documented in a study of graft-versus-host responses after intestinal transplantation. Whole-study context: Transplant types were multivisceral, liver-intestinal, or isolated intestinal. General study findings and limits: Allografts of one patient group, those with graft-donor T cell macrochimerism, had high graft-versus-host to host-versus-graft clonal ratios. Recipient bone marrow held GvH clones, some seen earlier in ileum or blood.

Regarding this clone: Its target is not known.

Sequenced by immunoSEQ multiplex PCR; TCRdb stores in-frame clones only, minus some. The sample includes over 80,000 clones, 90% to 95% of them seen just once. Trimming cost V 5 bases and J 5 bases, with 13 bases left between them. The CDR3 covers 13 residues. In germline, CDR1 is SGHRS, CDR2 YFSETQ. The specimen was unstimulated CD4+ T cells sorted from spleen or lymph node cells, collected before transplant. This receptor was identified in a human donor who was the organ donor for an intestinal transplant. J is TRBJ1-1 and V is TRBV5-1, with D maybe TRBD1 (6 bases). The CDR3 DNA is TGCGCCAGCAGTATTTCCAGGGGTACTGAAGCTTTCTTT. Its protein product is CASSISRGTEAFF. The full variable domain, with the rest looked up from reference TRBV5-1 and TRBJ1-1, is KAGVTQTPRYLIKTRGQQVTLSCSPISGHRSVSWYQQTPGQGLQFLFEYFSETQRNKGNFPGRFSGRQFSNSRSEMNVSTLELGDSALYLCASSISRGTEAFFGQGTRLTVV.